A single sample gave rise to the 22 T cell receptor beta chains below, sequenced in a study of T cell responses to AZD1222 COVID-19 vaccine. Method: immunoSEQ multiplex PCR; TCRdb's copy keeps in-frame clones and lacks some. This sample yields 160,000 or so clones, of which 90% are seen a single time; approximately 1.5% belongs to the top ten. The sequencing here drew on peripheral blood, taken 28 days after the second AZD1222 dose. The receptors originated from an adult who received the AZD1222 COVID-19 vaccine.

The chain recombines TRBV9 with TRBJ1-1, with TRBD1 matching over 7 bases. Trimming removed 3 bases from V and 1 base from J; junction bases left unmatched: 3. CDR3 size: 14 residues. Germline CDR1 is SGDLS and CDR2 is YYNGEE. The CDR3, as DNA: TGTGCCAGCAGCGACCGACAGGGGAACACTGAAGCTTTCTTT. It codes for CASSDRQGNTEAFF.

Points on this clone: Other DNA sequences in the same sample also yield this CDR3. The rearrangement joins TRBV7-9 to TRBJ1-5; D is unclear. Trimming took 6 bases from V and 0 from J, leaving 6 bases between them. CDR3 length equals 13 residues. Germline CDR1 is SEHNR and CDR2 is FQNEAQ (reference sequence). In nucleotides, the CDR3 is TGTGCCAGCAGAGCCAGTAGCAATCAGCCCCAGCATTTT. Translating it yields CASRASSNQPQHF.

This chain uses TRBV5-1 with TRBJ2-1; 10 positions match TRBD2. The germline V gene encodes CDR1 SGHRS and CDR2 YFSETQ. There are 15 residues in the CDR3. The junction had 1 base not matched to a gene; V was cut back by 0 bases and J by 4 bases. The CDR3 bases are TGCGCCAGCAGCTTGGCTAGCGGGAGTTACAATGAGCAGTTCTTC. Protein product: CASSLASGSYNEQFF. Variable domain in full (rest from reference TRBV5-1 and TRBJ2-1): KAGVTQTPRYLIKTRGQQVTLSCSPISGHRSVSWYQQTPGQGLQFLFEYFSETQRNKGNFPGRFSGRQFSNSRSEMNVSTLELGDSALYLCASSLASGSYNEQFFGPGTRLTVL.

V usage is TRBV29-1 and J usage is TRBJ2-7; D assignment may be TRBD1 or TRBD2 (5 bases each). Germline loops: CDR1 SQVTM, CDR2 ANQGSEA. V gave up 6 bases and J gave up 6 bases, with 18 bases separating them. The CDR3 has 13 residues. CDR3 protein: CSVVRDLRGEQYF. The CDR3, as DNA: TGCAGCGTCGTCCGGGACCTTAGAGGCGAGCAGTACTTC.

The V and J genes are TRBV4-2 and TRBJ1-4; D gene uncertain. The V gene's germline CDR1 is LGHNA and CDR2 YNFKEQ. V was clipped by 4 bases and J by 4 bases, with 10 bases between them. CDR3 length: 14 amino acids. The CDR3 DNA sequence: TGTGCCAGCAGCCCCCCAGCTAGTAATGAAAAACTGTTTTTT. Its protein is CASSPPASNEKLFF.

In DNA form, the CDR3 reads TGTGCCAGCAGTGAGGGGGTTCGGGAGACCCAGTACTTC. Encoded protein: CASSEGVRETQYF. V gene TRBV6-6 combines with J gene TRBJ2-5, with D tentatively TRBD1 (6 bases). V was shortened by 5 bases and J by 5 bases, with 12 bases between the two germline ends. The CDR3 has 13 amino acids. Germline CDR1 and CDR2: MNHNY and SVGAGI (reference sequence).

The chain joins TRBV7-2 to TRBJ1-2, with TRBD1 matching over 8 bases. The CDR3 covers 15 residues. Trimming took 3 bases from V and 8 from J; bases not matched to a gene: 11. Germline CDR1 reads SGHTA; CDR2 reads FQGNSA. CDR3 residues: CASSFSGQAGGGYTF. The CDR3 nucleotides read TGTGCCAGCAGCTTCTCGGGACAGGCCGGCGGGGGCTACACCTTC.

The chain recombines TRBV7-9 with TRBJ1-2; no clear D. Germline CDR1 and CDR2: SEHNR and FQNEAQ (reference sequence). The CDR3 has 14 residues. V dropped 5 bases and J dropped 6 bases, with 16 bases sitting between them. This chain's CDR3 is CASSRGEGSDGYTF. Written as DNA, the CDR3 is TGTGCCAGCAGCCGTGGGGAAGGGAGTGATGGCTACACCTTC.

In this sample, this clone turned up once. The chain employs TRBV2 and TRBJ2-3; tentatively, D is TRBD2 (6 bases). Trimming took 7 bases from V and 2 from J, leaving 16 bases between them. The CDR3 consists of 15 residues. CDR1 is SNHLY and CDR2 is FYNNEI in the germline V gene. The CDR3 DNA follows: TGTGCCAGCAAAAAGCTCGCGGGGAACACAGATACGCAGTATTTT. Residues: CASKKLAGNTDTQYF.

The V gene is TRBV3-1 (or the pseudogene TRBV3-2), the J gene TRBJ2-1; D might be TRBD2 (6 bases). CDR3 length: 14 residues. CDR1 and CDR2 (germline): LGHDT, YNNKEL (reference sequence). V was trimmed by 7 bases and J by 5 bases, leaving 15 bases between them. The CDR3 loop reads CASNFGGVHNEQFF. CDR3 bases: TGTGCCAGCAATTTCGGAGGGGTGCACAATGAGCAGTTCTTC.

This clone was counted a single time. The chain has TRBV24-1 and TRBJ1-5; D not resolved. Deletions cut 3 bases from V and 1 base from J, with 9 bases between. Germline loops: CDR1 KGHDR, CDR2 SFDVKD. The CDR3 has 15 amino acids. CDR3 in amino acids: CATSDKKDSNQPQHF. CDR3 bases: TGTGCCACCAGTGATAAGAAGGACAGCAATCAGCCCCAGCATTTT.

The chain recombines TRBV7-9 with TRBJ2-1, with D unclear. Germline V lookup: CDR1 SEHNR, CDR2 FQNEAQ (reference sequence). CDR3 length: 14 amino acids. The germline V and J ends were trimmed by 2 bases and 7 bases, with 12 bases remaining between them. In DNA form, the CDR3 reads TGTGCCAGCAGCTTAAGCGAACGAAATAATGAGCAGTTCTTC. As protein: CASSLSERNNEQFF.

This rearrangement joins TRBV5-1 to TRBJ1-2, with D possibly being TRBD1 (6 bases). Trimming left V 1 base short and J 2 bases short, with 12 bases between. Germline CDR1 is SGHRS and CDR2 is YFSETQ. This CDR3 is 15 amino acids long. CDR3 in DNA: TGCGCCAGCAGCTTGAGCGGGGGCGCGAACTATGGCTACACCTTC. Encoded protein: CASSLSGGANYGYTF.

The rearrangement uses TRBV4-1 and TRBJ2-3; 10 bases map to TRBD2. The CDR3 spans 17 residues. V trimming: 5 bases; J trimming: 4 bases; junction bases outside the gene matches: 12. The germline V gene has CDR1 MGHRA and CDR2 YSYEKL. The CDR3 region has the DNA TGCGCCAGCAGCAATTCCAGAGCGGGAGGGCCCTCAGATACGCAGTATTTT. Translating gives CASSNSRAGGPSDTQYF.

V and J are TRBV4-2 and TRBJ2-5; possibly TRBD2 for D (6 bases). This CDR3 contains 15 residues. V lost 0 bases and J lost 4, with 12 bases in between. Per the germline V gene, CDR1 is LGHNA and CDR2 is YNFKEQ. CDR3 bases: TGTGCCAGCAGCCAAGATCCGGGGGTGCGAGAGACCCAGTACTTC. It codes for CASSQDPGVRETQYF.

This clone was picked up one time. The rearrangement links TRBV3-1 (or the pseudogene TRBV3-2) to TRBJ1-2, with unresolved D. The germline V gene has CDR1 LGHDT and CDR2 YNNKEL (reference sequence). This CDR3 has 20 residues. Trimming took 5 bases from V and 0 from J, leaving 28 bases between them. CDR3 in amino acids: CASSYSRVGSRNIANYGYTF. The CDR3 nucleotides read TGTGCCAGCAGCTACTCAAGGGTCGGTTCCCGTAATATCGCTAACTATGGCTACACCTTC.

The J gene is TRBJ2-1, the V gene TRBV5-8; TRBD1 aligns across 7 bases. Unmatched junction bases numbered 7, after V lost 4 bases and J lost 0 bases. CDR3 length: 16 amino acids. CDR1 SGHTS and CDR2 YDEGEE come from the germline V gene. CDR3 DNA: TGTGCCAGCAGCAGAACCAGGGGGACCTCCTACAATGAGCAGTTCTTC. Translated, it gives CASSRTRGTSYNEQFF. Based on the CDR3 plus reference TRBV5-8 and TRBJ2-1, the full variable domain is EAGVTQSPTHLIKTRGQQATLRCSPISGHTSVYWYQQALGLGLQFLLWYDEGEERNRGNFPPRFSGRQFPNYSSELNVNALELEDSALYLCASSRTRGTSYNEQFFGPGTRLTVL.

This chain connects TRBV12-3 or TRBV12-4 to TRBJ1-5, with no clear D. The ends were cut back, 1 base at V and 7 bases at J, with 8 bases in the middle. The CDR3 sequence is 13 residues long. The CDR3 sequence is CASSLGGGQPQHF. The CDR3 region has the DNA TGTGCCAGCAGTTTAGGAGGTGGGCAGCCCCAGCATTTT.

J is TRBJ2-1 and V is TRBV2, with 9 positions matching TRBD1. With 4 bases clipped from V and 6 bases from J, the junction kept 16 bases outside the gene matches. The CDR3 is 18 residues long. Germline V gene data show CDR1 as SNHLY and CDR2 as FYNNEI. In DNA form, the CDR3 reads TGTGCCAGCAGTGGGGTTCCCGGGACAGGGAAAAAACGCAATGAGCAGTTCTTC. Its protein is CASSGVPGTGKKRNEQFF.

J is TRBJ2-3 and V is TRBV6-6; D is perhaps TRBD2 (6 bases). V was shortened by 0 bases and J by 5 bases, with 6 bases between the two germline ends. Germline V gene sequence: CDR1 MNHNY, CDR2 SVGAGI (reference sequence). This CDR3 is built from 13 residues. The chain's CDR3 is CASSYSGGDTQYF. The CDR3 nucleotides read TGTGCCAGCAGTTACTCGGGGGGAGATACGCAGTATTTT.

This chain links TRBV2 with TRBJ2-5, with 12 positions matching TRBD2. The CDR3 extends over 17 amino acids. The germline gives CDR1 SNHLY, CDR2 FYNNEI. The trim removed 1 base at V and 4 bases at J, leaving 7 bases unmatched. The CDR3: CASSEVRLAGVGETQYF. The CDR3 nucleotides read TGTGCCAGCAGTGAAGTTAGACTAGCGGGAGTCGGAGAGACCCAGTACTTC.

This rearrangement joins TRBV19 to TRBJ2-1; D is possibly TRBD1 (6 bases). The CDR3 length is 13 residues. Trimming pared 5 bases from V and 10 bases from J, leaving 15 bases between. CDR1 and CDR2 (germline): LNHDA, SQIVND (reference sequence). CDR3 sequence reads: CASSPGQLREQFF. The CDR3 nucleotides read TGTGCCAGTAGTCCGGGACAACTCAGGGAGCAGTTCTTC.